This T cell receptor beta chain was documented in a study of blood T cell repertoires in COVID-19. Overall study context: There were acute and convalescent COVID-19 samples, and they came from the United States, Italy and Spain.

Sequencing was performed with immunoSEQ multiplex PCR; in TCRdb, only in-frame clones are kept and a portion is missing. The sample includes 100,000 or so clones, 84% of them seen just once. Looked up from germline, CDR1 is MNHEY and CDR2 is SMNVEV (reference sequence). This CDR3 has 14 residues. V was clipped by 6 bases and J by 7 bases; unmatched bases: 3. The TCR comes from a man aged 40-49 years with active or convalescent COVID-19. The sequenced sample was peripheral blood. The chain uses TRBV27 and TRBJ1-6, with 10 nucleotides matching TRBD1. The CDR3 nucleotides read TGTGCCAGCAGCCCGGACAGGGGGAATTCACCCCTCCACTTT. Protein product: CASSPDRGNSPLHF.